This TCR beta chain was captured in a study of cytomegalovirus exposure and HLA in healthy donors. As to this clone: Its antigen is as yet unknown.

Study-wide results and limits: An Asian-associated ancestry cluster reportedly showed fewer N-insertions than the approximately 660-donor mean in a later analysis. Among the most significant clusters, several appeared linked to common viral pathogens in a later analysis. V- and J-gene trimming of TCR beta was linked (in a later analysis) to a missense DCLRE1C variant. Altogether, some 160 TCR beta chains were recorded as cytomegalovirus-associated.

PCR was performed using 60 Vbeta and 13 Jbeta primers. Assay used: immunoSEQ multiplex PCR; TCRdb lists only in-frame clones, some missing. This sample has about 160,000 clones, with 84% found just once. Per the germline V gene, CDR1 is SGHDT and CDR2 is YYEEEE. Trimming took 3 bases from V and 2 from J, leaving 16 bases between them. The CDR3 runs to 16 residues. The clonotype was recovered from a man aged 25-45 years in good health and CMV-seronegative. The material sequenced was PBMCs. The chain joins TRBV5-6 to TRBJ2-3; D perhaps matches TRBD1 (6 bases). This CDR3 reads CASSSYRVLITDTQYF. The CDR3 DNA is TGTGCCAGCAGCTCGTACAGGGTTTTAATCACAGATACGCAGTATTTT.